The 21 T cell receptor beta chains given below trace back to one sample, sequenced in a study of molecular identifiers for immune sequencing clone quantification. TCRdb re-derived calls from the PCR reads in MiXCR, one entry per CDR3 protein. The sample yields some 40,000 distinct CDR3 sequences, about 24% seen once. The material sequenced was naive CD8+ T cells from blood, with Jurkat cell RNA spiked in. The subset was: FACS-sorted CD8+CD4-CCR7+CD45RA+ naive T cells. These TCRs come from a human donor in good health. Some libraries in this study had Jurkat cell RNA spiked in.

This chain links TRBV12-5 with TRBJ2-7, with a weak D call TRBD2 (5 bases). V was trimmed by 5 bases and J by 5 bases, leaving 10 bases between them. This CDR3 has 12 residues. Germline assignment: CDR1 LGHNT and CDR2 FRNRAP. The CDR3 region has the DNA TGTGCTAGTGGTCTAACTAGTAACGAGCAGTACTTC. It yields the protein CASGLTSNEQYF.

This clonotype was detected only a few times. This may be a read error: a much more frequent sequence differs by one nucleotide. V is TRBV27 and J is TRBJ2-3, with a possible D match to TRBD1 (5 bases). This CDR3 is 13 amino acids long. CDR1 and CDR2 (germline): MNHEY, SMNVEV (reference sequence). The CDR3: CASSFQSTGTQYF. The CDR3 region has the DNA TGTGCCAGCAGTTTCCAGAGCACAGGTACGCAGTATTTT.

At least ten counts were recorded for this clonotype. The chain recombines TRBV6-2 or TRBV6-3 with TRBJ2-7; D is uncertain. The CDR3 runs to 12 residues. Between the trimmed V and J ends, which lost 2 bases and 9 bases, there was a span of 11 bases. Germline CDR1 reads MNHEY; CDR2 reads SVGEGT. The CDR3 loop is CASSYAVDRQYF. DNA of the CDR3: TGTGCCAGCAGTTACGCAGTGGACCGGCAGTACTTC.

This clonotype was observed many times. The J gene is TRBJ2-7, the V gene TRBV7-9; D is ambiguous. Deletions cut 1 base from V and 4 bases from J, with 5 bases between. The CDR3 is made up of 12 amino acids. The germline V gene has CDR1 SEHNR and CDR2 FQNEAQ (reference sequence). The CDR3, as DNA: TGTGCCAGCAGCTTAGAAGCGTACGAGCAGTACTTC. This encodes CASSLEAYEQYF.

Details on this clonotype: A junction boundary mismatches the germline segment, possibly from a read error. The J gene is TRBJ2-5, the V gene TRBV5-4, with 13 bases fitting TRBD2. The CDR3 is made up of 15 amino acids. In germline, CDR1 is SGHNT, CDR2 YYREEE (reference sequence). The CDR3 spells CASSSGLAGAETRYF. The CDR3 coding sequence is TGTGCCAGCAGCTCCGGACTAGCGGGGGCGGAGACCCGGTACTTC. The full variable domain, in which reference TRBV5-4 and TRBJ2-5 provide the parts outside the CDR3, is ETGVTQSPTHLIKTRGQQVTLRCSSQSGHNTVSWYQQALGQGPQFIFQYYREEENGRGNFPPRFSGLQFPNYSSELNVNALELDDSALYLCASSSGLAGAETRYFGPGTRLLVL.

V is TRBV20-1 and J is TRBJ1-6, with TRBD1 matching 9 bases. V lost 0 bases to trimming and J lost 0 bases; unmatched junction nucleotides: 6. CDR1 and CDR2 from the germline V gene are DFQATT and SNEGSKA (reference sequence). This CDR3 comprises 18 residues. CDR3 DNA sequence: TGCAGTGCTAGAGACCGGACAGGGGCAAGCTCCTATAATTCACCCCTCCACTTT. Translation: CSARDRTGASSYNSPLHF.

This clonotype has at least ten counts. In DNA, the CDR3 is TGCGCCAGCAGCCCCTCGGCGCGACTAGCGGGGGGCCACAATGAGCAGTTCTTC. This gives the protein CASSPSARLAGGHNEQFF. The J gene is TRBJ2-1, the V gene TRBV4-3; 13 bases agree with TRBD2. In germline, CDR1 is LGHNA, CDR2 YSLEER. V lost 4 bases and J lost 5; bases outside the gene matches: 11. The CDR3 covers 18 residues.

In this sample, this clonotype turned up many times. The chain is built from TRBV6-2 or TRBV6-3 and TRBJ1-6, with D unresolved. Trimming took 5 bases from V and 8 from J, leaving 22 bases between them. Looked up from germline, CDR1 is MNHEY and CDR2 is SVGEGT. The CDR3 has 17 residues. Here the CDR3 reads CASSQDRTSALDSPLHF. The CDR3 DNA follows: TGTGCCAGCAGTCAAGACCGGACTTCGGCCCTCGATTCACCCCTCCACTTT.

In regard to this clonotype: This may be a read error, as it is one base from a much larger clone. The rearrangement uses TRBV27 and TRBJ1-1; perhaps TRBD1 as D (5 bases). The CDR3 contains 13 residues. Germline assignment: CDR1 MNHEY and CDR2 SMNVEV (reference sequence). CDR3 nucleotide sequence: TGTACCAGCAGTGCAGGGCCGGGGACTGAAGCTTTCTTT. Amino acid sequence: CTSSAGPGTEAFF.

This clonotype was recorded many times. The genes are TRBV14 and TRBJ2-3; D perhaps matches TRBD2 (5 bases). Between the trimmed V and J ends, which lost 3 bases and 0 bases, there was a span of 16 bases. The CDR3 length is 17 residues. CDR1 SGHDN and CDR2 FVKESK come from the germline V gene. CDR3 loop: CASSHRLGRTSTDTQYF. The DNA for the CDR3 is TGTGCCAGCAGCCACCGCCTGGGCCGGACTAGCACAGATACGCAGTATTTT. Variable domain in full (rest from reference TRBV14 and TRBJ2-3): EAGVTQFPSHSVIEKGQTVTLRCDPISGHDNLYWYRRVMGKEIKFLLHFVKESKQDESGMPNNRFLAERTGGTYSTLKVQPAELEDSGVYFCASSHRLGRTSTDTQYFGPGTRLTVL.

In regard to this clonotype: A read error may be the cause here, since a much bigger clone is one base away. The chain has TRBV12-5 and TRBJ2-5, with D maybe TRBD2 (6 bases). Germline assignment: CDR1 LGHNT and CDR2 FRNRAP. The CDR3 totals 15 residues. CDR3 coding DNA: TGTGCTAGTGGTTTTACCGGGGGTTTGGAAGAGACCCAGCACTTC. Encoded protein: CASGFTGGLEETQHF.

This clonotype was picked up many times. This chain joins TRBV6-2 or TRBV6-3 and TRBJ2-7; the match to TRBD2 covers 7 bases. V shed 0 bases and J 6 bases; nucleotides not matched to a gene: 8. The CDR3 consists of 15 residues. Germline V gene lookup returns CDR1 MNHEY and CDR2 SVGEGT. The CDR3: CASSYSGGSRFEQYF. In DNA form, the CDR3 reads TGTGCCAGCAGTTACTCTGGCGGGAGCCGCTTCGAGCAGTACTTC.

This chain's CDR3 is CASSFVTRPHEQFF. DNA of the CDR3: TGTGCCAGCAGTTTTGTGACCCGCCCCCATGAGCAGTTCTTC. This chain joins TRBV27 and TRBJ2-1, with D uncertain. The V gene's germline CDR1 is MNHEY and CDR2 SMNVEV (reference sequence). The CDR3 loop spans 14 amino acids. Trimming stripped 3 bases from V and 8 bases from J, with 14 bases between.

The chain has TRBV9 and TRBJ2-7; TRBD2 matches 9 bases. CDR1 SGDLS and CDR2 YYNGEE come from the germline V gene. This CDR3 is 17 amino acids long. V shed 4 bases and J 12 bases; nucleotides not matched to a gene: 23. This CDR3 is CASSPRGTSGRASAPYF. The DNA of the CDR3 is TGTGCCAGCAGCCCCCGGGGAACTAGCGGGCGCGCCTCCGCGCCGTACTTC.

This clonotype has at least ten counts. This chain uses TRBV27 with TRBJ1-5; TRBD1 agrees at 9 bases. The CDR3 sequence is 14 residues long. The germline V gene has CDR1 MNHEY and CDR2 SMNVEV (reference sequence). The trim removed 4 bases at V and 6 bases at J, leaving 4 bases unmatched. As DNA, the CDR3 is TGTGCCAGCAGTTCCGGGACAGGGTTTCAGCCCCAGCATTTT. Translation: CASSSGTGFQPQHF.

This clonotype has ten or more counts. The rearrangement links TRBV7-2 to TRBJ2-1, with D maybe TRBD1 (6 bases). The CDR3 extends over 16 amino acids. Germline CDR1 and CDR2: SGHTA and FQGNSA. The V end was cut by 4 bases, the J end by 4 bases, with 17 bases between. The CDR3 sequence is CASSSLEGVLYNEQFF. CDR3 DNA: TGTGCCAGCAGCTCTCTTGAGGGGGTACTTTACAATGAGCAGTTCTTC.

This clonotype was detected ten times or more. The rearrangement uses TRBV19 and TRBJ2-3; the D is unclear. Trimming took off 9 bases at V and 1 base at J, with 11 bases between the two ends. This CDR3 has 13 amino acids. Germline V gene lookup returns CDR1 LNHDA and CDR2 SQIVND (reference sequence). CDR3 protein: CASSLIGTDTQYF. The DNA of the CDR3 is TGTGCCAGCAGTTTAATTGGCACAGATACGCAGTATTTT.

This clonotype has only a few counts. Germline and junction disagree at one end, which may indicate a read error. The rearrangement joins TRBV25-1 to TRBJ2-5; D remains unclear. This CDR3 has 13 amino acids. Per germline, CDR1 MGHDK and CDR2 SYGVNS. The CDR3 DNA follows: TGTGCCAGCAGAACTACGGTCCAAGAGCCCCAGTACTTC. As protein: CASRTTVQEPQYF.

This chain joins TRBV20-1 and TRBJ2-7; a possible D gene is TRBD2 (6 bases). There are 14 residues in the CDR3. Trimming left V 1 base short and J 5 bases short, with 15 bases between. Germline-derived CDR1 and CDR2 are DFQATT and SNEGSKA (reference sequence). CDR3 in amino acids: CSARGGLTNHEQYF. The CDR3, as DNA: TGCAGTGCTAGAGGTGGACTAACCAACCACGAGCAGTACTTC.

This clonotype showed up many times. The chain links TRBV18 to TRBJ2-7, with a possible D match to TRBD1 (6 bases). This CDR3 has 14 amino acids. The V gene's germline CDR1 is KGHSH and CDR2 LQKENI. V shed 5 bases and J shed 4 bases, with 15 bases lying between them. CDR3: CASSSWTAKYEQYF. The CDR3 bases are TGTGCCAGCTCATCGTGGACAGCCAAGTACGAGCAGTACTTC.

Concerning this clonotype itself: Possible read error: a much larger clone is one base away. The chain carries TRBV10-3 and TRBJ2-7; 12 bases map to TRBD2. The CDR3 is made up of 17 amino acids. From germline, CDR1 is ENHRY and CDR2 SYGVKD. The DNA for the CDR3 is TGTGCCGTCAGTGAGTCGGGGACTAGCGGGCACTCCTACGAGCAGTACTTC. Protein: CAVSESGTSGHSYEQYF.